Here is one TCR beta chain with its context. Its target is not known. This record comes from a study of OX40 agonist ivuxolimab in advanced cancers. Study summary: Participants, roughly 81% male, averaged around 60 years of age, ranging from about 20 to 79. The eligibility criteria allowed prior anti-PD-1, anti-PD-L1 or anti-CTLA-4 therapy, and approximately 42% had some.

General observations from the study: At doses 0.1 to 3.0 mg/kg, CD4+ and CD8+ clones expanded. Normalized T-cell clonal expansion was also low in a subset of nonresponders.

The CDR3 extends over 13 amino acids. Germline CDR1 MNHNS, CDR2 SASEGT. V was shortened by 7 bases and J by 0 bases, with 7 bases between the two germline ends. Profiled with immunoSEQ multiplex PCR; TCRdb holds only in-frame clones, not every one. This table has more than 70,000 clones, 80% to 90% appearing once. The input for sequencing was CD4+ or CD8+ T cells sorted from blood, taken in a trial of the OX40 agonist ivuxolimab. The rearrangement links TRBV6-1 to TRBJ1-5; D not certain. This TCR was recovered from an adult with an advanced solid tumor such as melanoma, head and neck, liver or kidney cancer. CDR3 sequence reads: CASTDLSNQPQHF. The CDR3, as DNA: TGTGCCAGCACGGACCTTAGCAATCAGCCCCAGCATTTT.